This T cell receptor beta chain comes out of a study of T cell repertoires in cytomegalovirus infection. In the study overall: TCR beta signatures that were public indicated CMV infection and matching HLA type.

TCRdb itself ran the reads through MiXCR, one entry per CDR3 protein. The table records 200,000 to 300,000 distinct CDR3 sequences, about 13% of them present only once. In the case of this clonotype: Its antigen is not identified.

General study points: The ex vivo response was dominated by HLA-C-restricted CMV-specific TCR beta clonotypes. Identification of carriers of CMV plus the relevant HLA was achieved through cumulative public TCR beta family frequency.

This CDR3 has 14 residues. Trimming cost V 6 bases and J 1 base, with 15 bases left between them. Germline CDR1 is SQVTM and CDR2 is ANQGSEA. The specimen was PBMCs. This rearrangement joins TRBV29-1 to TRBJ1-1; D is uncertain. This TCR was recovered from a human donor in good health (CMV status not recorded). Some clones in this sample may be carry-over from other donors' samples. CDR3 in DNA: TGCAGCGTGTTCCCAGCGATAAGGAACACTGAAGCTTTCTTT. Its protein product is CSVFPAIRNTEAFF.